This TCR beta chain was profiled in a study of cytomegalovirus exposure and HLA in healthy donors. This clone was counted a few times. V was pared by 4 bases and J by 4 bases, with 15 bases between. The CDR3 extends over 15 amino acids. CDR1 is SGHNT and CDR2 is YENEEA in the germline V gene. Researchers ran the PCR with 60 Vbeta and 13 Jbeta primers. Profiled with immunoSEQ multiplex PCR; TCRdb holds only in-frame clones, not every one. Of approximately 200,000 clones in the sample, approximately 75% were seen once. The sample was PBMCs. The chain couples TRBV11-3 to TRBJ2-3; D unclear. The source of this sequence is a man between 25 and 39 years old in good health and CMV-seropositive. The CDR3 nucleotides read TGTGCCAGCAGCTCGAGTCAGGTCACGGCAGATACGCAGTATTTT. Translated, it gives CASSSSQVTADTQYF.